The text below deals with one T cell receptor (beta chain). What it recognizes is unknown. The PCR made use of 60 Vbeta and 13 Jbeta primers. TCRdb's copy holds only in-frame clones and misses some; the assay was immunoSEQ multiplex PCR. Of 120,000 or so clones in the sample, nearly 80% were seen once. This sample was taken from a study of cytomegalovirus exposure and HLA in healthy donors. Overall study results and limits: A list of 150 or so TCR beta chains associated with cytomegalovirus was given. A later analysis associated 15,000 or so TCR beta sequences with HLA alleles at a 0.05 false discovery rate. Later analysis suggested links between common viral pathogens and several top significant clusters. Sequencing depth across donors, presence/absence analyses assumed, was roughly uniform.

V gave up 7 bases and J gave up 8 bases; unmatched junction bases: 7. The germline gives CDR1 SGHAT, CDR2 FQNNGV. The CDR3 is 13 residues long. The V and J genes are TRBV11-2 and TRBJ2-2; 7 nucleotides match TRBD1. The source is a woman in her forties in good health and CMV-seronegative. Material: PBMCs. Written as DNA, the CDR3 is TGTGCCAGCATCATAGGGGGCTCTGGGGAGCTGTTTTTT. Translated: CASIIGGSGELFF.